The 12 T cell receptor beta chains below come from one sample, sequenced in a study of tumor-infiltrating lymphocytes in localized non-small cell lung cancer. Using immunoSEQ multiplex PCR, the repertoire was profiled, and TCRdb retains in-frame clones only, with some absent. The sample has around 6,200 clones, 55% to 75% seen once. The sequenced sample consisted of lung tumor tissue. Receptors were obtained from a human donor with non-small cell lung cancer.

Relative to its sample, this clone is large (0.1 to 1%). This chain connects TRBV7-9 to TRBJ2-2; D call uncertain. V was cut by 7 bases and J by 4 bases, with 4 bases left in between. In germline, CDR1 is SEHNR, CDR2 FQNEAQ (reference sequence). This CDR3 has 11 residues. The CDR3 coding sequence is TGTGCCAGCAAGCCCACCGGGGAGCTGTTTTTT. Protein: CASKPTGELFF. The complete variable domain, with remaining parts taken from reference TRBV7-9 and TRBJ2-2, reads DTGVSQNPRHKITKRGQNVTFRCDPISEHNRLYWYRQTLGQGPEFLTYFQNEAQLEKSRLLSDRFSAERPKGSFSTLEIQRTEQGDSAMYLCASKPTGELFFGEGSRLTVL.

J is TRBJ2-2 and V is TRBV29-1, with D hard to call. Germline CDR1 is SQVTM and CDR2 is ANQGSEA. The length of the CDR3 is 12 residues. V lost 2 bases to trimming and J lost 7 bases, with 8 bases between them. CDR3: CSVEPVNGELFF. In DNA form, the CDR3 reads TGCAGCGTTGAACCCGTAAACGGGGAGCTGTTTTTT.

This clone was observed once. The rearrangement uses TRBV18 and TRBJ1-4, with unresolved D. The germline gives CDR1 KGHSH, CDR2 LQKENI. The V end was cut by 6 bases, the J end by 13 bases, with 15 bases between. The CDR3 is 12 amino acids. For the CDR3, the DNA is TGTGCCAGCTCTTCCGACAATCTAAGACTGTTTTTT. It codes for CASSSDNLRLFF.

V and J are TRBV19 and TRBJ1-2, with a weak D call TRBD1 (5 bases). The CDR3 contains 15 residues. CDR1 and CDR2 (germline): LNHDA, SQIVND (reference sequence). The V gene lost 5 bases and the J gene lost 6 bases, with 19 bases spanning the gap. CDR3 coding DNA: TGTGCCAGTAGTTCCATTAGCTCGGGGGAAAATGGCTACACCTTC. Translating it yields CASSSISSGENGYTF.

The V gene is TRBV7-2, the J gene TRBJ2-1; 11 nucleotides match TRBD2. Trimming cost V 0 bases and J 6 bases; bases outside gene matches: 7. The V gene's germline CDR1 is SGHTA and CDR2 FQGNSA. This CDR3 region has 17 residues. The CDR3 loop is CASSLASRTSGFNEQFF. In DNA form, the CDR3 reads TGTGCCAGCAGCTTAGCCTCAAGGACTAGCGGGTTCAATGAGCAGTTCTTC.

This clone was recorded a few times. V gene TRBV6-5 combines with J gene TRBJ2-1; the D gene is possibly TRBD1 (5 bases). Germline V gene data show CDR1 as MNHEY and CDR2 as SVGAGI. The CDR3 runs to 15 residues. V lost 5 bases to trimming and J lost 4 bases, with 15 bases between them. CDR3 sequence reads: CASSQPRQQYNEQFF. CDR3 bases: TGTGCCAGCAGTCAGCCGAGACAGCAATACAATGAGCAGTTCTTC.

The chain links TRBV5-4 to TRBJ2-3; D is possibly TRBD1 or TRBD2 (5 bases each). V was clipped by 4 bases and J by 2 bases, with 11 bases between them. From germline, CDR1 is SGHNT and CDR2 YYREEE (reference sequence). This CDR3 comprises 14 residues. The CDR3 DNA reads as TGTGCCAGCAGCCGGGACGAGATCACAGATACGCAGTATTTT. It codes for CASSRDEITDTQYF.

This clone ranks as large. The J gene is TRBJ2-7, the V gene TRBV10-3; 9 bases align to TRBD1. In germline, CDR1 is ENHRY, CDR2 SYGVKD. Trimming took 4 bases from V and 2 from J; bases not matched to a gene: 3. The CDR3 consists of 14 residues. For the CDR3, the DNA is TGTGCCATCAGTGGGAGGACAGGGGCCTACGAGCAGTACTTC. As protein: CAISGRTGAYEQYF.

In this sample, this clone turned up a few times. V usage is TRBV5-4 and J usage is TRBJ2-5; D possibly corresponds to TRBD2 (5 bases). Germline V gives CDR1 SGHNT, CDR2 YYREEE (reference sequence). This CDR3 has 13 amino acids. V was clipped by 2 bases and J by 3 bases, with 8 bases between them. The CDR3, as DNA: TGTGCCAGCAGCTTTCATAGCGAAGAGACCCAGTACTTC. This translates into CASSFHSEETQYF.

This chain connects TRBV5-1 to TRBJ1-1; no clear D. From germline, CDR1 is SGHRS and CDR2 YFSETQ. The CDR3 is made up of 14 amino acids. Trimming removed 0 bases from V and 3 bases from J, with 9 bases in between. CDR3 in DNA: TGCGCCAGCAGCTTGGCGACTGAAGACACTGAAGCTTTCTTT. Translating gives CASSLATEDTEAFF.

The chain employs TRBV5-1 and TRBJ1-2; D is perhaps TRBD1 (6 bases). With 0 bases removed from V and 6 bases from J, the gap between germline ends came to 24 bases. There are 18 residues in the CDR3. The germline V gene has CDR1 SGHRS and CDR2 YFSETQ. The CDR3 DNA reads TGCGCCAGCAGCTTGGGTCTGGGGATAGGGGGAGGAGACAATGGCTACACCTTC. This encodes CASSLGLGIGGGDNGYTF.

This clone was seen only a few times. The V gene is TRBV7-2, the J gene TRBJ1-1; weak D call: TRBD1 (6 bases). The CDR3 extends over 15 amino acids. Germline V CDR1 and CDR2: SGHTA, FQGNSA. V dropped 1 base and J dropped 0 bases, with 9 bases sitting between them. Here the CDR3 reads CASSLGGAMNTEAFF. The CDR3 DNA reads TGTGCCAGCAGCTTAGGGGGGGCCATGAACACTGAAGCTTTCTTT.